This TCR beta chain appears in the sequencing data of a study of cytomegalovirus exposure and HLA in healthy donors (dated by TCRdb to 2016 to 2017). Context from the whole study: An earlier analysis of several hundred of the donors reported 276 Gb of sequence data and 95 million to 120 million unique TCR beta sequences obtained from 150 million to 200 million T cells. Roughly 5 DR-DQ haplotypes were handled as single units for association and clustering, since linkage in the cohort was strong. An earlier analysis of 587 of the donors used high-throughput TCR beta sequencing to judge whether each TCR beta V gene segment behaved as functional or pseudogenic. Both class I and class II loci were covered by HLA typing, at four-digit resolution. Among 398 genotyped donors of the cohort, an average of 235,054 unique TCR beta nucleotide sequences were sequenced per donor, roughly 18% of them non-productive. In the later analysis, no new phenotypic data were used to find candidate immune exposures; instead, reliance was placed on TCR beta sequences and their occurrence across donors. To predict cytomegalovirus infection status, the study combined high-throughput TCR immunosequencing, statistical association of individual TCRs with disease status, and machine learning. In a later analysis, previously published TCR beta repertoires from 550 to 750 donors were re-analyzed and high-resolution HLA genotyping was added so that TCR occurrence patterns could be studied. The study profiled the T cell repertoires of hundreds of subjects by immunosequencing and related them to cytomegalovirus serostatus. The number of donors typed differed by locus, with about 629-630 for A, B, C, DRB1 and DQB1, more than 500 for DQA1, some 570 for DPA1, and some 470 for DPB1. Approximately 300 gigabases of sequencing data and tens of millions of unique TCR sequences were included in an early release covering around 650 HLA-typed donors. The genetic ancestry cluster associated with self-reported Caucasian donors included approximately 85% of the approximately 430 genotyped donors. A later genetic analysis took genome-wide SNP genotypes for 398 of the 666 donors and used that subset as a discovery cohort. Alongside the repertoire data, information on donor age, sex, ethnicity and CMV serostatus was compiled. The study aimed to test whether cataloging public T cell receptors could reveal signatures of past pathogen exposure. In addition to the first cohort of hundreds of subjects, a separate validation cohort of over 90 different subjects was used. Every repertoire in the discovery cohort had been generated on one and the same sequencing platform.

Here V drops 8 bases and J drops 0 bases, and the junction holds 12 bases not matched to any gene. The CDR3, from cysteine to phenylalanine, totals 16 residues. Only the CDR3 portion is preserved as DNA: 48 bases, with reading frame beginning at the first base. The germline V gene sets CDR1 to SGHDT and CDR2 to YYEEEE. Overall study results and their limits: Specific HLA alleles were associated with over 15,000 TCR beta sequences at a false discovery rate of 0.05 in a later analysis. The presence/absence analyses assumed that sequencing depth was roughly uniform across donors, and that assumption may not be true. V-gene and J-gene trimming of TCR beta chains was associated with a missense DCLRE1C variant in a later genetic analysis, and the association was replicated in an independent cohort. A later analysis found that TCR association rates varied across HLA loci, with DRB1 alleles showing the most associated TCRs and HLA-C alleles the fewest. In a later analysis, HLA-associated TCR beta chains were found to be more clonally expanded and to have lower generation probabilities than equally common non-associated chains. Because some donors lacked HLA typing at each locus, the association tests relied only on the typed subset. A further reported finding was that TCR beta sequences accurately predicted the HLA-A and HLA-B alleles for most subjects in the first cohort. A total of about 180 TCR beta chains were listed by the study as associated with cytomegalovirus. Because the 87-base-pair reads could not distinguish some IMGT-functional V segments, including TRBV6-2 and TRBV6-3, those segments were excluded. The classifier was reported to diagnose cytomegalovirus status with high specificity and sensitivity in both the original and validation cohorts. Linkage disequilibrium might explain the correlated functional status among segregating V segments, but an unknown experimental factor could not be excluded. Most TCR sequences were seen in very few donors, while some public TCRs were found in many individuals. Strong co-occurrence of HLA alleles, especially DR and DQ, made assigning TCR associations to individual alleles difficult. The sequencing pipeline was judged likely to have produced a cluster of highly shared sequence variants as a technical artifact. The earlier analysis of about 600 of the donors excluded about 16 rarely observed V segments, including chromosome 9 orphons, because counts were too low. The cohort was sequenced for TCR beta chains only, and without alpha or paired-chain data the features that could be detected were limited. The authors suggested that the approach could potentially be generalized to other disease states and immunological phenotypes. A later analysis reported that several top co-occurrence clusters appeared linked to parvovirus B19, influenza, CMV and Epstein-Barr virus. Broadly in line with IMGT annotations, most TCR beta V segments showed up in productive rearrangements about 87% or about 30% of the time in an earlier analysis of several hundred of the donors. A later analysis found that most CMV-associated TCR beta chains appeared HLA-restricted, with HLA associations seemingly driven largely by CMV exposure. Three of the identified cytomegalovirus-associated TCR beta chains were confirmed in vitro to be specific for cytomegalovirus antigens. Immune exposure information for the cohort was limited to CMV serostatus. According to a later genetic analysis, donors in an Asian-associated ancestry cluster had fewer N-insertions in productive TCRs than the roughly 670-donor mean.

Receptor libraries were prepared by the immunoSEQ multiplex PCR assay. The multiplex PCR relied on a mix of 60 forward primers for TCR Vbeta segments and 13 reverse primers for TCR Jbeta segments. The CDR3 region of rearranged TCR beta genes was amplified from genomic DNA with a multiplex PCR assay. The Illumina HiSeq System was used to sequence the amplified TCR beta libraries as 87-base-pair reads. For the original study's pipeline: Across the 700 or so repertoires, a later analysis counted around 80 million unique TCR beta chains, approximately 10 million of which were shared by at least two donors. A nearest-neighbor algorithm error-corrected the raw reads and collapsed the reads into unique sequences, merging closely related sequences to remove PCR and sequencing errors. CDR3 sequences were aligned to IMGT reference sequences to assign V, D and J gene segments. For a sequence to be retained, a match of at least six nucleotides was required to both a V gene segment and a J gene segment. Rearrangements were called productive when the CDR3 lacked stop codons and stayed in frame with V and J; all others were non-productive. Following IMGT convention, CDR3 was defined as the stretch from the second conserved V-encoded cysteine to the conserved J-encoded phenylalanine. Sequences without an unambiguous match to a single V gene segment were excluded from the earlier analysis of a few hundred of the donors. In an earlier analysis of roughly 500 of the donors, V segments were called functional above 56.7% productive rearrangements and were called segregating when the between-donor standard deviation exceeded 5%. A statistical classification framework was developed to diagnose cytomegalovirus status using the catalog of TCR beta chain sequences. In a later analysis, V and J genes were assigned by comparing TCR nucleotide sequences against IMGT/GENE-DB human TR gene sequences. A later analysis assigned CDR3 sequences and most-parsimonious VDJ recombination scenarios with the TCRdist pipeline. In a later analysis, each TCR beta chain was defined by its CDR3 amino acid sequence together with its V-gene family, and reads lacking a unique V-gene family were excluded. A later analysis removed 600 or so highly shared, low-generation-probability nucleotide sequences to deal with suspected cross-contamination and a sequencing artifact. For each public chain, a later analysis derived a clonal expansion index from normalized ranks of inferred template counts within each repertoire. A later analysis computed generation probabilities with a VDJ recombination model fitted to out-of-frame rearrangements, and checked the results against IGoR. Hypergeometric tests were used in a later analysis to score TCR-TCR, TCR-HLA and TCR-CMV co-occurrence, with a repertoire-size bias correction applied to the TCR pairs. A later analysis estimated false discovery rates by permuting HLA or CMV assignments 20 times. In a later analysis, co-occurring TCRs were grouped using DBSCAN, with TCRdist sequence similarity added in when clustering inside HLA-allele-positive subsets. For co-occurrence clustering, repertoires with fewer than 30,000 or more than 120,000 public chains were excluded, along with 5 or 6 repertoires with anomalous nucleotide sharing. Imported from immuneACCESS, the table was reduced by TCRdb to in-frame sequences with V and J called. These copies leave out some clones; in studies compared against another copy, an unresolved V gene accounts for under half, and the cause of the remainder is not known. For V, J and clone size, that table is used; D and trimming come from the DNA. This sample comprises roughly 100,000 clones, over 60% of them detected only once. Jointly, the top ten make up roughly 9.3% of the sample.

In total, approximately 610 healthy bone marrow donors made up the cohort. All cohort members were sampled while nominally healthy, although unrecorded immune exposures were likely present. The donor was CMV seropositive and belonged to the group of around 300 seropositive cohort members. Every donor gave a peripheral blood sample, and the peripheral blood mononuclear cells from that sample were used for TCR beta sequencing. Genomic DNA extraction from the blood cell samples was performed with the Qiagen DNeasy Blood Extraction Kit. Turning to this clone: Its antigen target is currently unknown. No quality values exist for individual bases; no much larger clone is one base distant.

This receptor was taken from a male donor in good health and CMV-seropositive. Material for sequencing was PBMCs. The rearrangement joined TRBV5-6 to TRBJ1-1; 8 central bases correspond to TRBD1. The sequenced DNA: TGTGCCAGTTCTAAGGTCGACAGGGGCTTGAACACTGAAGCTTTCTTT. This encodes CASSKVDRGLNTEAFF.